A single sample is the source of the 22 T cell receptor beta chains below, sequenced in a study of blood T cells in healthy people across ages. A second PCR, run for roughly 7 to 11 cycles, used a sample-barcoded 5' primer plus a J-beta primer mix. Each CDR3 protein gets one entry after TCRdb re-called the 5' RACE reads with MiXCR. The repertoire holds fewer than 900,000 distinct CDR3 sequences, roughly 41% seen once, with less than 25% in the top ten. The specimen sequenced was blood. The receptor source for this set is a woman in her fifties or sixties in good health.

This clonotype has just a few counts. The genes are TRBV7-3 and TRBJ2-7; D may be TRBD1 or TRBD2 (6 bases each). The CDR3 has 13 amino acids. V was pared by 6 bases and J by 7 bases, with 16 bases between. The germline CDR1 and CDR2 sequences are SGHTA and FQGTGA. CDR3 sequence reads: CASSTIGGSEQYF. As DNA, the CDR3 is TGTGCCAGCAGTACAATAGGGGGGAGTGAGCAGTACTTC.

V gene TRBV20-1 combines with J gene TRBJ2-5, with 7 bases aligning to TRBD1. Germline V lookup: CDR1 DFQATT, CDR2 SNEGSKA (reference sequence). CDR3 length equals 17 residues. The ends lost 2 bases at V and 1 base at J; junction bases unmatched: 13. CDR3: CSARLGQTLIIQETQYF. CDR3 coding DNA: TGCAGTGCTAGATTGGGACAGACTCTCATCATCCAAGAGACCCAGTACTTC.

This clonotype was seen a few times. The chain recombines TRBV7-3 with TRBJ2-7, with a tentative D call TRBD1 (5 bases). Judging by the DNA end, TRBJ2-5 fits better; the J call may be wrong. Germline loops: CDR1 SGHTA, CDR2 FQGTGA. The CDR3 runs 14 residues. The chain's CDR3 is CASGKGSPAETQYF. DNA of the CDR3: TGTGCCAGTGGAAAGGGGTCACCGGCGGAGACCCAGTACTTC.

This CDR3 reads CASSPGTAGNQPQHF. CDR3 DNA: TGTGCCAGCAGCCCCGGGACAGCGGGCAATCAGCCCCAGCATTTT. This chain links TRBV27 with TRBJ1-5, with 7 bases aligning to TRBD1. CDR1 is MNHEY, CDR2 SMNVEV, per germline (reference sequence). Trimming cost V 6 bases and J 2 bases; bases outside gene matches: 7. This CDR3 region has 15 residues.

The V call is TRBV14, the J call TRBJ2-5, with TRBD1 identical over 7 bases. V trimming: 4 bases; J trimming: 4 bases; junction bases outside the gene matches: 6. From germline, CDR1 is SGHDN and CDR2 FVKESK. The CDR3 is 14 residues long. CDR3 sequence: CASSPKTGRETQYF. The CDR3 DNA reads TGTGCCAGCAGCCCCAAGACAGGGAGAGAGACCCAGTACTTC.

The chain has TRBV4-1 and TRBJ1-1; D not resolved. Trimming stripped 5 bases from V and 0 bases from J, with 7 bases between. Germline CDR1 reads MGHRA; CDR2 reads YSYEKL. The CDR3 has 13 residues. In DNA form, the CDR3 reads TGCGCCAGCAGCTTACAGTTGAACACTGAAGCTTTCTTT. The encoded protein is CASSLQLNTEAFF.

In its sample, this clonotype was seen many times. V gene TRBV3-1 combines with J gene TRBJ2-5; maybe TRBD1 (6 bases). V lost 0 bases, J lost 5 bases, and 10 bases lay in between. Per germline, CDR1 LGHDT and CDR2 YNNKEL (reference sequence). The CDR3 has 14 residues. CDR3 coding DNA: TGTGCCAGCAGCCAAGAGGGGGCCGGGGAGACCCAGTACTTC. Translation gives CASSQEGAGETQYF.

The chain uses TRBV19 and TRBJ2-1, with D perhaps assigned TRBD1 or TRBD2 (5 bases each). V was shortened by 4 bases and J by 5 bases, with 18 bases between the two germline ends. Germline CDR1 is LNHDA and CDR2 is SQIVND (reference sequence). The CDR3 has 16 residues. CDR3 bases: TGTGCCAGTAGTAACTCGCCTGGGGGTATGGACAATGAGCAGTTCTTC. Translated, it gives CASSNSPGGMDNEQFF.

In the case of this clonotype: A read error may explain this, as a much larger clone is one base away. The V call is TRBV20-1, the J call TRBJ2-7, with D possibly TRBD1 on 6 matching bases. Per the germline V gene, CDR1 is DFQATT and CDR2 is SNEGSKA (reference sequence). The ends were cut back, 6 bases at V and 5 bases at J, with 11 bases in the middle. The CDR3 loop spans 11 amino acids. The DNA for the CDR3 is TGCAGTGCGTACCGGACAGACGAGCAGTACTTC. This encodes CSAYRTDEQYF.

This clonotype has only a few counts. V and J are TRBV5-1 and TRBJ2-1, with TRBD1 as a possible D gene (6 bases). The germline gives CDR1 SGHRS, CDR2 YFSETQ. The CDR3 extends over 15 amino acids. Trimming pared 7 bases from V and 0 bases from J, leaving 14 bases between. The CDR3 protein is CASGPQGSSYNEQFF. CDR3 bases: TGCGCCAGCGGACCTCAGGGGTCCTCCTACAATGAGCAGTTCTTC.

This clonotype was counted ten times or more. V and J are TRBV18 and TRBJ2-1; D is unclear. Germline-derived CDR1 and CDR2 are KGHSH and LQKENI. The V end was cut by 4 bases, the J end by 1 base, with 8 bases between. The length of the CDR3 is 14 residues. The CDR3 protein is CASSLKESYNEQFF. In DNA form, the CDR3 reads TGTGCCAGCTCACTCAAGGAGTCCTACAATGAGCAGTTCTTC.

As for this clonotype: This could be a read error, since a much larger clone is one nucleotide away. This chain connects TRBV10-3 to TRBJ2-7; D is perhaps TRBD2 (6 bases). This CDR3 region has 16 residues. Deletions cut 2 bases from V and 4 bases from J, with 18 bases between. Germline loops: CDR1 ENHRY, CDR2 SYGVKD. In DNA, the CDR3 is TGTGCCATCAGTGAGCGGGAGAGGAGCTGGAGTTACGAGCAGTACTTC. Translated: CAISERERSWSYEQYF.

This clonotype was picked up a small number of times. The V gene is TRBV9, the J gene TRBJ2-7, with D tentatively TRBD1 or TRBD2 (7 bases each). Germline loops: CDR1 SGDLS, CDR2 YYNGEE. The CDR3 has 15 amino acids. The ends were cut back, 4 bases at V and 4 bases at J, with 18 bases in the middle. Here the CDR3 DNA reads TGTGCCAGCAGCCCGCAAGCGGGACAGAGTTACGAGCAGTACTTC. Its translation: CASSPQAGQSYEQYF.

This clonotype showed up just a few times. The rearrangement uses TRBV18 and TRBJ2-1; TRBD2 agrees at 12 bases. Germline trimming cut 4 bases from V and 8 bases from J; bases unmatched to any gene: 9. The CDR3 has 16 amino acids. Germline CDR1 reads KGHSH; CDR2 reads LQKENI. Here the CDR3 reads CASSRSTSGRIDEQFF. The CDR3 DNA is TGTGCCAGCTCACGTTCTACTAGCGGGAGGATCGATGAGCAGTTCTTC.

In regard to this clonotype: This may arise from a read error, as a much more abundant clone is one base away. This chain uses TRBV29-1 with TRBJ2-3; D is possibly TRBD2 (6 bases). CDR1 is SQVTM and CDR2 is ANQGSEA in the germline V gene. The CDR3 has 15 amino acids. V lost 3 bases, J lost 1 base, and 14 bases lay in between. The chain's CDR3 is CSVEPISGGTDTQYF. CDR3 nucleotide sequence: TGCAGCGTTGAGCCGATTAGCGGAGGCACAGATACGCAGTATTTT.

The chain joins TRBV7-2 to TRBJ2-7; D might be TRBD2 (6 bases). Trimming removed 1 base at V and 7 bases at J, with 20 bases between. The CDR3 extends over 16 amino acids. Germline V gene lookup returns CDR1 SGHTA and CDR2 FQGNSA. This CDR3 is CASSLGRAGSGNEQYF. In DNA, the CDR3 is TGTGCCAGCAGCTTAGGACGGGCGGGGTCGGGCAATGAGCAGTACTTC.

This clonotype has only a few counts. This rearrangement joins TRBV10-3 to TRBJ1-2; TRBD1 is a possible D gene (5 bases). Per the germline V gene, CDR1 is ENHRY and CDR2 is SYGVKD. V lost 1 base and J lost 3, with 27 bases in between. The CDR3 has 20 residues. The CDR3 sequence: CAISELARRGTRFSHYGYTF. CDR3 sequence (DNA): TGTGCCATCAGTGAGTTGGCGAGACGGGGGACCCGTTTCTCCCACTATGGCTACACCTTC.

As concerns this clonotype: Just one base apart from a much larger clone, this may be a read error. The chain couples TRBV28 to TRBJ2-1, with D possibly being TRBD2 (5 bases). V was clipped by 5 bases and J by 5 bases, with 13 bases between them. CDR3 length equals 14 residues. Germline-derived CDR1 and CDR2 are MDHEN and SYDVKM. CDR3 sequence (DNA): TGTGCCAGCAGTCGGACCGGGGATAACAATGAGCAGTTCTTC. This codes for CASSRTGDNNEQFF.

This clonotype was recorded a few times. The chain joins TRBV10-1 to TRBJ2-1, with D tentatively TRBD1 (6 bases). This CDR3 has 13 amino acids. Trimming removed 3 bases from V and 9 bases from J, with 12 bases in between. Germline CDR1 and CDR2: WNHNN and SYGVQD (reference sequence). The CDR3 DNA reads TGCGCCAGCAGTGAAAGTGGACAGTGTGAGCAGTTCTTC. Translating it yields CASSESGQCEQFF.

This clonotype came up a few times. V and J are TRBV29-1 and TRBJ1-2; D not certain. The CDR3 covers 13 residues. V dropped 2 bases and J dropped 4 bases, with 11 bases sitting between them. The germline gives CDR1 SQVTM, CDR2 ANQGSEA. The CDR3 is CSVETPETYGYTF. In DNA, the CDR3 is TGCAGCGTTGAAACCCCGGAAACCTATGGCTACACCTTC.

This sequence joins TRBV20-1 and TRBJ1-6, with D uncertain. Germline lookup yields CDR1 DFQATT and CDR2 SNEGSKA (reference sequence). CDR3 length: 13 amino acids. V was clipped by 5 bases and J by 4 bases, with 9 bases between them. The chain's CDR3 is CSAPQSYNSPLHF. In nucleotides, the CDR3 is TGCAGTGCTCCTCAAAGTTATAATTCACCCCTCCACTTT.

This clonotype has only one observation. J is TRBJ1-5 and V is TRBV20-1; D is ambiguous. The germline CDR1 and CDR2 sequences are DFQATT and SNEGSKA (reference sequence). This CDR3 is built from 14 residues. With 6 bases removed from V and 0 bases from J, the gap between germline ends came to 12 bases. This CDR3 reads CSALDRYSNQPQHF. The DNA for the CDR3 is TGCAGTGCCCTGGACCGATATAGCAATCAGCCCCAGCATTTT.